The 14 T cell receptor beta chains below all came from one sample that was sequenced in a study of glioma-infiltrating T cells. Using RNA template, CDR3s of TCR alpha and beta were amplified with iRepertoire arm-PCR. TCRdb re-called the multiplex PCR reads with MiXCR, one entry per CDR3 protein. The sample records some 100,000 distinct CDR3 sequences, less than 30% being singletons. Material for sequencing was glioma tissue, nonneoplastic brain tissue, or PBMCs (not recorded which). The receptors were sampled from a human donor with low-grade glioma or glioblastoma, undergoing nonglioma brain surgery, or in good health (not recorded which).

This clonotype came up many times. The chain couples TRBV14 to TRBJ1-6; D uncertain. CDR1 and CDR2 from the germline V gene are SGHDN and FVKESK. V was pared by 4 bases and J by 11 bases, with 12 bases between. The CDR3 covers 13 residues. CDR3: CASSLLTDTPLHF. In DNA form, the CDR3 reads TGTGCCAGCAGCCTTCTGACTGATACACCCCTCCACTTT. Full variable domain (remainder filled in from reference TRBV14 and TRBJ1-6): EAGVTQFPSHSVIEKGQTVTLRCDPISGHDNLYWYRRVMGKEIKFLLHFVKESKQDESGMPNNRFLAERTGGTYSTLKVQPAELEDSGVYFCASSLLTDTPLHFGNGTRLTVT.

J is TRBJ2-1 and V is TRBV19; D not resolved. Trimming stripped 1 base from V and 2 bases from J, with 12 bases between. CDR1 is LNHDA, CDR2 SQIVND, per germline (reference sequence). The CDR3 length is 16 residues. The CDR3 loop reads CASSIVGIKAYNEQFF. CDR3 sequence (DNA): TGTGCCAGTAGTATAGTTGGGATAAAGGCCTACAATGAGCAGTTCTTC.

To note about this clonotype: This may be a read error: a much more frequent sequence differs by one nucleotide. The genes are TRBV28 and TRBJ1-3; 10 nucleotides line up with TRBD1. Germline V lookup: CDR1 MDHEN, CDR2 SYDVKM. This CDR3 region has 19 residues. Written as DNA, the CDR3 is TGTGCCAGCATCTCAAGGTTGACAGGGGGCAAGGTAGCTGGAAGCACCATATATTTT. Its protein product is CASISRLTGGKVAGSTIYF.

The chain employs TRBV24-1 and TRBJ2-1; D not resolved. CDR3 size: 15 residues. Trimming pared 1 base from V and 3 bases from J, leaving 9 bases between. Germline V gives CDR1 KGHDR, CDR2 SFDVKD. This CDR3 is CATSDLSNLYNEQFF. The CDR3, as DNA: TGTGCCACCAGTGATTTAAGCAACCTCTACAATGAGCAGTTCTTC.

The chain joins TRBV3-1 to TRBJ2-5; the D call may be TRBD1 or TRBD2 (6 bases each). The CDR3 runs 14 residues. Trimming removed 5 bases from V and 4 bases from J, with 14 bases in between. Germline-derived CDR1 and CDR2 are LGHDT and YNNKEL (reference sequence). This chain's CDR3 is CASSSIRGGETQYF. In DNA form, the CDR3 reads TGTGCCAGCAGCTCTATCAGGGGAGGAGAGACCCAGTACTTC.

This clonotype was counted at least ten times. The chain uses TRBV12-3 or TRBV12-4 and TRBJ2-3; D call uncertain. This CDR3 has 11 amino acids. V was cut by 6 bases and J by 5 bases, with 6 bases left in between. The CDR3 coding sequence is TGTGCCAGCAGCTTAAGAGATACGCAGTATTTT. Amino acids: CASSLRDTQYF.

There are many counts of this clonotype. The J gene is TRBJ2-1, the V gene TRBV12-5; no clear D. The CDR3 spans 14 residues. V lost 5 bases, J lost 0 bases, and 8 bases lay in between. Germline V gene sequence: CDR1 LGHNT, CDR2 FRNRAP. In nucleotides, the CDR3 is TGTGCTAGTGGTACATTGAGCTCCTACAATGAGCAGTTCTTC. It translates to CASGTLSSYNEQFF.

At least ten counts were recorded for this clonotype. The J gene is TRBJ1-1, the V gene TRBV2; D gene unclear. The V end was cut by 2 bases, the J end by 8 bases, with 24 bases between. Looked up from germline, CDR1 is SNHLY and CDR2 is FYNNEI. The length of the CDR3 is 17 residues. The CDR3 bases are TGTGCCAGCAGTGAAAGTAGGGCGTCCTGGGCGCCCCCCGAAGCTTTCTTT. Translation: CASSESRASWAPPEAFF.

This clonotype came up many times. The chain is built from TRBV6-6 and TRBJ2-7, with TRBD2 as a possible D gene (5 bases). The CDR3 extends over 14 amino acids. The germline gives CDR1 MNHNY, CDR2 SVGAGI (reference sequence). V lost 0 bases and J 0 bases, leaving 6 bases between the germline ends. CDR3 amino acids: CASSYSRDSYEQYF. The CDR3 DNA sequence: TGTGCCAGCAGTTACTCGAGGGACTCCTACGAGCAGTACTTC.

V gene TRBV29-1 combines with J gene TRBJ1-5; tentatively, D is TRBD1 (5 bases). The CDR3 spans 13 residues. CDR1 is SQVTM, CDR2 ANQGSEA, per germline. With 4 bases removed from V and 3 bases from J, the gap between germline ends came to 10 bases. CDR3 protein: CSVGGTYNQPQHF. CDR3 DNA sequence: TGCAGCGTTGGGGGGACTTACAATCAGCCCCAGCATTTT. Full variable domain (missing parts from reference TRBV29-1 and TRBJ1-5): SAVISQKPSRDICQRGTSLTIQCQVDSQVTMMFWYRQQPGQSLTLIATANQGSEATYESGFVIDKFPISRPNLTFSTLTVSNMSPEDSSIYLCSVGGTYNQPQHFGDGTRLSIL.

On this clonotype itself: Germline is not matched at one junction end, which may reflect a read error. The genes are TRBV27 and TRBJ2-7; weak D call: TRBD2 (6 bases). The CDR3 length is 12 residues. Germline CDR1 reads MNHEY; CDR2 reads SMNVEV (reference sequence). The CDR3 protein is CVSSLRGGKQYF. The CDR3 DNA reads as TGTGTCAGCAGTTTGAGGGGAGGTAAGCAGTACTTC.

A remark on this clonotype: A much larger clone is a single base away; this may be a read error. CDR3 DNA sequence: TGCAGCGTTGACGATGGTCAGGGCGACTACAATGAGCAGTTCTTC. Translation: CSVDDGQGDYNEQFF. The chain couples TRBV29-1 to TRBJ2-1, with D possibly TRBD1 on 5 matching bases. V lost 3 bases, J lost 3 bases, and 15 bases lay in between. There are 15 residues in the CDR3. Germline V gene sequence: CDR1 SQVTM, CDR2 ANQGSEA.

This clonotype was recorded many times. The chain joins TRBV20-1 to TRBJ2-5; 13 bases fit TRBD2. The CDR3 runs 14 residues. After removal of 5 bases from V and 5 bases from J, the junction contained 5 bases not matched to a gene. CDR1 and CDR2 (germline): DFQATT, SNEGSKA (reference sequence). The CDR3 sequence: CSAWTSGGRETQYF. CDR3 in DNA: TGCAGTGCTTGGACTAGCGGGGGCCGGGAGACCCAGTACTTC.

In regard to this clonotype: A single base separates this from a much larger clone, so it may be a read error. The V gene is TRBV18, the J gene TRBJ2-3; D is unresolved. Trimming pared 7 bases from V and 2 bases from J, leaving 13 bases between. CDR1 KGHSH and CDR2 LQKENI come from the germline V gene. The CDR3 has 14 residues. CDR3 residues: CASYRPPYTDTQYF. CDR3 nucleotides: TGTGCCAGCTACCGGCCGCCGTACACAGATACGCAGTATTTT.